The sequence of this TCR beta chain was determined in a study of OX40 agonist ivuxolimab in advanced cancers. Looking at the study overall: Checkpoint inhibitors had been given previously to 35% to 50% of patients.

This clone was counted a few times. Assay used: immunoSEQ multiplex PCR; TCRdb lists only in-frame clones, some missing. The sample consists of about 53,000 clones, more than 80% of them appearing once. V shed 6 bases and J shed 6 bases, with 15 bases lying between them. Germline CDR1 and CDR2: SNHLY and FYNNEI. The CDR3 runs 13 residues. The sequences come from CD4+ or CD8+ T cells sorted from blood, collected in a trial of the OX40 agonist ivuxolimab. The clonotype originates from an adult with an advanced solid tumor such as melanoma, head and neck, liver or kidney cancer. V usage is TRBV2 and J usage is TRBJ2-7; perhaps D is TRBD1 or TRBD2 (5 bases each). DNA for the CDR3: TGTGCCAGCAGGGGGACCTACTTCCGCGAGCAGTACTTC. This codes for CASRGTYFREQYF.